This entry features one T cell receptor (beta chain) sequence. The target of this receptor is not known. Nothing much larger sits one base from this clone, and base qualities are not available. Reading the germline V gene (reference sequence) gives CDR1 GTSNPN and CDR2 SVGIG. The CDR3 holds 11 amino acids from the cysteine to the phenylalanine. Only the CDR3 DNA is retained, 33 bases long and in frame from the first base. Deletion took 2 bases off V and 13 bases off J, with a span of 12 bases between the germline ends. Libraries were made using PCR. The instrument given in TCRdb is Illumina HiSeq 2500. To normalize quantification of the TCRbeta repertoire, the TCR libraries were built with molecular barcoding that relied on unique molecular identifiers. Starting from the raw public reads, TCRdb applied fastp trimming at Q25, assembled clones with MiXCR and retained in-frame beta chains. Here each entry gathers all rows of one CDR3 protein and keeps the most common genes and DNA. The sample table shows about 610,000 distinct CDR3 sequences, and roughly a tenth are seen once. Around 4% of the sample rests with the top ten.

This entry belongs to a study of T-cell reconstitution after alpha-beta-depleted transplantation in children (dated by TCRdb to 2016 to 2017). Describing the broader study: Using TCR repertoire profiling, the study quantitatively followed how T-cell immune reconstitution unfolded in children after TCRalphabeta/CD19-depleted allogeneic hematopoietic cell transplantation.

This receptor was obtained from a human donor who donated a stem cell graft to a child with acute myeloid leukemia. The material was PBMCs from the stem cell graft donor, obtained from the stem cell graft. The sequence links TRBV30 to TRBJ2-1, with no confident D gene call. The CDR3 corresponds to CAWSNGPTQFF. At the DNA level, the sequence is TGTGCCTGGAGTAACGGGCCCACTCAGTTCTTC.